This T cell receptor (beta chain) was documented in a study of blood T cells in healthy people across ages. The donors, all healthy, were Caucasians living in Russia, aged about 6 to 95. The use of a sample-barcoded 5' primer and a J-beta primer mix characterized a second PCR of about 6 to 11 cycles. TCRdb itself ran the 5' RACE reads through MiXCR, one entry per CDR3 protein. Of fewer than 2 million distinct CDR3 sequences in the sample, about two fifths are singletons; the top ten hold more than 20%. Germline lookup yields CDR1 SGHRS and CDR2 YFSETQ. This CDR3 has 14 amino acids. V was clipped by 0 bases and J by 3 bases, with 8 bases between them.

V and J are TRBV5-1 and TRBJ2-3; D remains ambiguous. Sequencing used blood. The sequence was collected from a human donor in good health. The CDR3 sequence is CASSLDHQTDTQYF. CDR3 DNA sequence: TGCGCCAGCAGCTTGGACCACCAAACAGATACGCAGTATTTT.